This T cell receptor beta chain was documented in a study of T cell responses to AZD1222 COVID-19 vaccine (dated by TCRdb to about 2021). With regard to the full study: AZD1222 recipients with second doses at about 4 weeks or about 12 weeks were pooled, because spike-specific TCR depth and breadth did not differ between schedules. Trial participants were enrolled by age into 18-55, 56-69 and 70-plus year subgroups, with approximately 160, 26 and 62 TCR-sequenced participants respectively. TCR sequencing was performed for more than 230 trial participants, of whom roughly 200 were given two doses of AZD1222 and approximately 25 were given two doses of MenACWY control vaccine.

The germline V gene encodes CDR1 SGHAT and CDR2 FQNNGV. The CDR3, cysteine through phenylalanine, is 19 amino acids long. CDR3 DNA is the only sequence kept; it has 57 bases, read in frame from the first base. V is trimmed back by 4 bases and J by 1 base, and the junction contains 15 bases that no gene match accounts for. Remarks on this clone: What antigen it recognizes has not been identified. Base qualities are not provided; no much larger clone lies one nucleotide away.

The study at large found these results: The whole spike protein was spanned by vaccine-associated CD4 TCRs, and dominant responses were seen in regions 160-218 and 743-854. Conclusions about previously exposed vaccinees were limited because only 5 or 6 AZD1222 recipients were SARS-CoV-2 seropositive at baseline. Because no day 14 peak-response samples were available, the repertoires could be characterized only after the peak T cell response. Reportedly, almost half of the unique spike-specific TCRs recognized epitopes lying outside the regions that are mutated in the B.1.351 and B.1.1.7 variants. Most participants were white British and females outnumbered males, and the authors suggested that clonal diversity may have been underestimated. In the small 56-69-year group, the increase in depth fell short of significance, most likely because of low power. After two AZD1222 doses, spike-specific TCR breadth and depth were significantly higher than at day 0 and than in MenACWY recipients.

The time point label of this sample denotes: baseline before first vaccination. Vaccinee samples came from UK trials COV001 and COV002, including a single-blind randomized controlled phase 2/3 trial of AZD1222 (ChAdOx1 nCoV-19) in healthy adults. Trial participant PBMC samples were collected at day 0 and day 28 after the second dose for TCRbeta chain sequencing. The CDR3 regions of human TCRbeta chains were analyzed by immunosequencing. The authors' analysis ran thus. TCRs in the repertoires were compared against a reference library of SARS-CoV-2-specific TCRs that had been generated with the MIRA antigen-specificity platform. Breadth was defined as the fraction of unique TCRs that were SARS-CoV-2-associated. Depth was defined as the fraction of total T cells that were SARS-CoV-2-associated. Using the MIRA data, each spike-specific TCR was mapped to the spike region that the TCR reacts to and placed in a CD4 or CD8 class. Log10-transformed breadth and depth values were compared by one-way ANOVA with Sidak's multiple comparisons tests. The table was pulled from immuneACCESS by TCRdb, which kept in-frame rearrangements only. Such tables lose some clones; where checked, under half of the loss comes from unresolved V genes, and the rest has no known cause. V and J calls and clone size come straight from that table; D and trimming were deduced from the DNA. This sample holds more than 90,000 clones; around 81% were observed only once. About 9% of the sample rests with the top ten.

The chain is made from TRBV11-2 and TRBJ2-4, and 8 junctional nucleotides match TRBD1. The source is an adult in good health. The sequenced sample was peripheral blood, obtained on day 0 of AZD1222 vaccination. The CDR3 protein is CASSSSGTGPASAKNIQYF. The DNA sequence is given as TGTGCCAGCAGCTCGTCCGGGACAGGTCCCGCCAGTGCCAAAAACATTCAGTACTTC.